This record covers a single TCR beta chain. Per germline, CDR1 SGHRS and CDR2 YFSETQ. Trimming removed 6 bases from V and 4 bases from J; junction bases left unmatched: 21. There are 18 residues in the CDR3. This entry comes from a study of blood T cell repertoires in COVID-19. About the research overall: Acute-phase and convalescent COVID-19 samples originated in the United States, Italy and Spain. The analysed material was cDNA or gDNA that came from T cells, B-cell-depleted T cells, or PBMCs.

The table came from immunoSEQ multiplex PCR; TCRdb's copy has only in-frame clones and leaves some out. The sample yields approximately 54,000 clones, 86% seen once. The sequence was collected from a human donor in a cohort sampled during active COVID-19. Sequencing was carried out using peripheral blood. This chain connects TRBV5-1 to TRBJ2-5, with 7 bases identical to TRBD2. In DNA, the CDR3 is TGCGCCAGCACCCTTAGTGAGGCGGGGGTCGGTCTCCGAGAGACCCAGTACTTC. Its translation: CASTLSEAGVGLRETQYF.